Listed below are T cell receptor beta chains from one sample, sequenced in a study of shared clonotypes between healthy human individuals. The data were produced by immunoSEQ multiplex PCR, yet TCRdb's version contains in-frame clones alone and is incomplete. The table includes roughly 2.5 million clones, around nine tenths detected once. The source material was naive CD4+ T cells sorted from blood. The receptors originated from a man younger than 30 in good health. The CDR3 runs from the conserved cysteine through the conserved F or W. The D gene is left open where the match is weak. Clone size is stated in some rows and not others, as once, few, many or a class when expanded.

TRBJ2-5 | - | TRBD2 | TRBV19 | TGTGCCAGTAGTATAGGCGGGAGAGGGGAGACCCAGTACTTC | CASSIGGRGETQYF
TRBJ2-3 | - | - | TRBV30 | TGTGCCTGGACTCACGGGGACTTCCTCCTATGGGATACGCAGTATTTT | CAWTHGDFLLWDTQYF
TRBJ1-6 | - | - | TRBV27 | TGTGCCAGCAGTTCCCAGGGAGAGGATTCACCCCTCCACTTT | CASSSQGEDSPLHF
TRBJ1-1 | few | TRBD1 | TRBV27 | TGTGCCAGCAGTCCTCGGACAGGAACGCGAACTGAAGCTTTCTTT | CASSPRTGTRTEAFF
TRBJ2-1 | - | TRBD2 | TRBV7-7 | TGTGCTAGCAGCTTAGGGACTAGCGGGTCCAATGAGCAGTTCTTC | CASSLGTSGSNEQFF
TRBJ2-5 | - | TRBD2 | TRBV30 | TGTGCCTGGAGTGGGGGGGGAGAGACCCAGTACTTC | CAWSGGGETQYF
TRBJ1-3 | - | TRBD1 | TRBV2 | TGTGCCAGCAGTAGACAGGGCGTCTACTCTGGAAACACCATATATTTT | CASSRQGVYSGNTIYF
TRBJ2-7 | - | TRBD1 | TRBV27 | TGTGCCAGCAGTTCGGGACAGGGTCCCGGCGAGCAGTACTTC | CASSSGQGPGEQYF
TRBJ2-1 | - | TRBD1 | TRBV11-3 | TGTGCCAGCAGCTTCTTCTCGACGGGACAGACCTACAATGAGCAGTTCTTC | CASSFFSTGQTYNEQFF
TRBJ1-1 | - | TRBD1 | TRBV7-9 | TGTGCCAGCAGCTTTCCCTCGGACAGGGACACTGAAGCTTTCTTT | CASSFPSDRDTEAFF
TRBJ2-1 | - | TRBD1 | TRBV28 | TGTGCCAGCAGTTTCGCCGACAGGGTTAGAAATGAGCAGTTCTTC | CASSFADRVRNEQFF
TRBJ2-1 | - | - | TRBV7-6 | TGTGCCAGCAGCTTCGTCCGGTCGGGGTTTCAGTTCTTC | CASSFVRSGFQFF
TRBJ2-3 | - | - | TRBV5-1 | TGCGCCAGCAGCTTGAGACAGGCTTCCACAGATACGCAGTATTTT | CASSLRQASTDTQYF
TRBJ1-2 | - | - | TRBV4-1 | TGCGCCAGCAGCCATGGCGGGGTCTTGCAGCCCCCTGAGGTTCGTGGTGGCTACACCTTC | CASSHGGVLQPPEVRGGYTF
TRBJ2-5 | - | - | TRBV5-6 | TGTGCCAGCAGCTTTTTCCCAGGGGCTATTGCAGAGACCCAGTACTTC | CASSFFPGAIAETQYF
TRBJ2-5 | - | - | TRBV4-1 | TGCGCCAGCAGCCAAGTTGGGGGTTATGAGACCCAGTACTTC | CASSQVGGYETQYF